Here is one TCR beta chain with its context. What it binds is not known. These data originate in a study of cytomegalovirus exposure and HLA in healthy donors. The wider study: HLA-typed donors were the source of some 80 million unique TCRs, which an early data release held.

60 Vbeta and 13 Jbeta primers were used in PCR. Assay: immunoSEQ multiplex PCR; the TCRdb copy retains only in-frame clones and omits some. Of some 120,000 clones detected, roughly 86% appear once; the ten largest clones hold about 1.8%. The CDR3 has 17 amino acids. After removal of 2 bases from V and 5 bases from J, the junction contained 11 bases not matched to a gene. The V gene's germline CDR1 is MNHEY and CDR2 SMNVEV (reference sequence). The donors were healthy bone marrow donors. Study-wide findings and caveats: Later on, analysis showed that most CMV-associated TCR beta chains appeared to be HLA-restricted. Serostatus for CMV was the only available immune exposure information.

The sequencing sample was made of PBMCs. V usage is TRBV27 and J usage is TRBJ1-5; 8 bases are shared with TRBD1. This sequence originates from a man in his late teens or twenties in good health and CMV-seronegative. CDR3 sequence: CASSLGPRQGADQPQHF. The CDR3 DNA sequence: TGTGCCAGCAGTTTAGGCCCCCGCCAGGGGGCCGATCAGCCCCAGCATTTT.